Sequencing of this TCR beta chain was carried out in a study of beta chain features in type 1 diabetes. CD4+ naive, central memory, regulatory and stem cell-like memory subsets were isolated by sorting on CD45RO/CCR7/CD25/CD127/CD95/CD27. In the case of this clone: Its specificity is unknown.

V was trimmed by 5 bases and J by 1 base, leaving 13 bases between them. The CDR3 is made up of 15 amino acids. Per germline, CDR1 SGHVS and CDR2 FQNEAQ. General observations from the study: Fewer insertions but more deletions were seen at VDJ junctions in type 1 diabetes patients. In the patient group, naive, central memory and Treg TCRB repertoires seemed more alike than in the healthy donor group. There was a moderate but significant shortening of TCRB CDR3s in all four CD4+ subsets of Type 1 diabetes patients.

Expressed TCRB transcripts were sequenced after all isolated RNA was converted to cDNA. Several million reads were obtained on average from naive, central memory and regulatory T cell samples. The data were produced by immunoSEQ multiplex PCR, yet TCRdb's version contains in-frame clones alone and is incomplete. Here the sample spans about 150,000 clones, about a tenth being singletons. The V gene is TRBV7-8, the J gene TRBJ2-3; tentative D call: TRBD1 (6 bases). The specimen sequenced was central memory CD4+ T cells from blood. This receptor was identified in a man aged 30 to 39 with type 1 diabetes. The CDR3 here is CASSPRQDRTDTQYF. CDR3 in DNA: TGTGCCAGCAGCCCCCGACAGGATCGCACAGATACGCAGTATTTT.